The TCR beta chain described here comes from a study of beta chain features in type 1 diabetes (dated by TCRdb to the late 2010s). A note on the overall study: Patients and healthy donors did not differ in mean age, gender distribution, total cell number or subset yield. Whereas all 28 donors provided naive and central memory subsets, regulatory and stem cell-like memory subsets were isolated from just 8 patients and roughly 8 healthy donors. A total of roughly 98,000,000 sorted cells were examined across all samples, and RNA yield correlated strongly with the number of cells per subset. The study compared the TCRB repertoires of sorted circulating CD4+ T cell subsets in recently diagnosed type 1 diabetes patients with those in matched healthy donors. Findings and caveats that apply to the study as a whole: Patients with type 1 diabetes made fewer insertions and deleted more nucleotides at VDJ recombination sites, implying thymic rearrangement abnormalities. PCR might favor shorter templates, but patient and control samples were amplified and corrected together, so any skew would affect both groups equally. Naive, central memory and regulatory TCRB repertoires appeared more similar among patients than among healthy donors. Because cDNA rather than genomic DNA was sequenced, highly expressing activated cells could have been over-represented, although no difference in activation and CD3 levels was found between groups. A moderate but significant shortening of TCRB CDR3 length was observed in type 1 diabetes patients in all four CD4+ subsets. Because small numbers of individuals were included in the HLA sub-analyses, any influence of HLA type on TCRB rearrangement was left unresolved.

Each donor gave one peripheral blood draw, roughly 0.12 L on average, collected into heparinised tubes. Naive, central memory, regulatory and stem cell-like memory CD4+ T cells were sorted on a BD FACSAria II using a panel including CD45RO, CCR7, CD25, CD127, CD95 and CD27. Purity was above 95% for every sorted population. PBMCs were separated immediately by Lymphoprep density gradient centrifugation and were stained directly, without being cultured. So that batch effects would be minimized, each experiment stained and sorted samples in pairs, pairing one healthy donor with one patient. Taken from cysteine to phenylalanine, the CDR3 has 15 residues. Just the 45-base CDR3 DNA is kept, in frame starting at base 1. V sheds 3 bases and J sheds 2 bases, leaving 13 bases between their ends. Based on the germline V gene (reference sequence), the CDR1 and CDR2 sequences are MNHEY and SMNVEV. Comment on this clone: Its antigen remains undetermined. No base qualities exist here, and no much larger clone lies one base off it.

The entire amount of isolated RNA was reverse transcribed using the High Capacity cDNA Reverse Transcription Kit, so the sequenced TCRB transcripts were expressed ones. Deep immunoSEQ sequencing was performed on naive, central memory and regulatory T cell samples, with an average of around 3.5 million total reads per sample. After sorted cells were lysed in RLT buffer, RNA was extracted with DNase-treated RNeasy Micro or Mini kits, with the choice depending on cell number. To prevent cross-contamination, each cell subset was processed individually, whereas patient and healthy donor samples were processed jointly. Using the immunoSEQ multiplex PCR, TCRB sequences were amplified from cDNA into 87-bp fragments spanning the CDR3 region. Amplicons were sequenced on the Illumina HiSeq platform. On the authors' methods: PCR bias was computationally corrected using synthetic template baselines, reads within Hamming distance 2 were collapsed, and singletons that could not be merged were discarded. By aligning reads against IMGT, V, D and J genes, CDR3 length, and insertions or deletions at six rearrangement sites were assigned. Within each subset, clonotype counts were normalized to sorted cell number, and only after that were true diversity and Gini coefficients computed with the tcR R package. The overlap coefficient, calculated on TCRB nucleotide sequences, was used to quantify repertoire sharing. Out-of-frame TCRB sequences from naive cells were analyzed as a proxy for the pre-selection repertoire. The table comes from immuneACCESS by way of TCRdb, which keeps in-frame sequences with V and J called. Part of the clones is missing from these tables; in studies checked, under half for an unresolved V gene and the rest for unknown reasons. For V, J and clone size, that table is used; D and trimming come from the DNA. This sample comprises some 410,000 clones, over 11% of them detected only once. The biggest ten clones account for about 0.04% of the sample.

The TCR sequence derives from a man aged 25 to 40 in good health. The receptor chain draws on TRBV27 and TRBJ1-2; no D gene can be assigned with confidence. Sample: naive CD4+ T cells from blood. This specimen's cell subset or site label, interpreted: true naive CD4+ T cells. The DNA sequence is as follows: TGTGCCAGCAGTTTTAGCAGCATGCAAAACTATGGCTACACCTTC. It translates as CASSFSSMQNYGYTF.